Listed here are 13 T cell receptor beta chains from one sample, sequenced in a study of early T cells in non-severe SARS-CoV-2 infection. One entry per CDR3 protein, called by TCRdb with MiXCR from the 5' RACE reads. The table records tens of thousands of distinct CDR3 sequences, 8% to 9% of them present only once. Material: whole blood. The source of these receptors is an adult who was a healthcare worker with PCR-confirmed SARS-CoV-2 infection or an uninfected control (not recorded which).

The J gene is TRBJ2-7, the V gene TRBV6-2 or TRBV6-3, with 9 bases fitting TRBD1. Trimming cost V 2 bases and J 3 bases; bases outside gene matches: 8. Germline CDR1 and CDR2: MNHEY and SVGEGT. The CDR3 has 16 amino acids. For the CDR3, the DNA is TGTGCCAGCAGTTACCCCCCTGGGACAGGGATCTACGAGCAGTACTTC. It translates to CASSYPPGTGIYEQYF.

This chain joins TRBV10-2 and TRBJ2-7; D is perhaps TRBD1 (6 bases). The CDR3 extends over 15 amino acids. CDR1 WSHSY and CDR2 SAAADI come from the germline V gene. V gave up 3 bases and J gave up 1 base, with 13 bases separating them. Here the CDR3 reads CASSDRWTASYEQYF. CDR3 in DNA: TGCGCCAGCAGTGACCGCTGGACAGCATCCTACGAGCAGTACTTC.

There are many counts of this clonotype. The chain is built from TRBV12-3 or TRBV12-4 and TRBJ2-1; TRBD2 is a possible D gene (7 bases). V was clipped by 6 bases and J by 3 bases, with 15 bases between them. This CDR3 comprises 15 residues. In nucleotides, the CDR3 is TGTGCCAGCAGCCCAGGGGCGGGAGACTACAATGAGCAGTTCTTC. Encoded protein: CASSPGAGDYNEQFF.

The V call is TRBV27, the J call TRBJ2-2, with TRBD2 matching over 9 bases. V lost 3 bases, J lost 5 bases, and 4 bases stayed unmatched. Germline loops: CDR1 MNHEY, CDR2 SMNVEV (reference sequence). This CDR3 is built from 15 residues. The CDR3 DNA reads TGTGCCAGCAGTTTGGCTAGCGGGACAACCGGGGAGCTGTTTTTT. It specifies CASSLASGTTGELFF.

V gene TRBV27 combines with J gene TRBJ1-1; 8 nucleotides line up with TRBD1. Germline V gene lookup returns CDR1 MNHEY and CDR2 SMNVEV (reference sequence). Trimming cost V 4 bases and J 3 bases; bases outside gene matches: 7. The CDR3 is made up of 15 amino acids. CDR3 region: CASSSTVQGDTEAFF. For the CDR3, the DNA is TGTGCCAGCAGTTCCACCGTACAGGGGGACACTGAAGCTTTCTTT.

This clonotype was recorded many times. The rearrangement links TRBV20-1 to TRBJ2-1; D gene ambiguous. Germline V lookup: CDR1 DFQATT, CDR2 SNEGSKA (reference sequence). The CDR3 loop spans 16 amino acids. V was trimmed by 4 bases and J by 7 bases, leaving 23 bases between them. The CDR3 protein is CSAKYLLRFGDNEQFF. For the CDR3, the DNA is TGCAGTGCTAAATATCTACTCAGGTTTGGGGATAATGAGCAGTTCTTC.

This clonotype came up many times. This chain connects TRBV19 to TRBJ2-2, with D perhaps matching TRBD2 (6 bases). The germline V gene encodes CDR1 LNHDA and CDR2 SQIVND (reference sequence). The CDR3 consists of 16 residues. Trimming removed 5 bases at V and 0 bases at J, with 13 bases between. The CDR3 region is CASSFVPGANTGELFF. The CDR3, as DNA: TGTGCCAGTAGTTTCGTTCCGGGAGCGAACACCGGGGAGCTGTTTTTT.

This clonotype was seen ten or more times. The V and J genes are TRBV11-2 and TRBJ2-5, with D unresolved. Trimming took 4 bases from V and 4 from J, leaving 10 bases between them. Germline V gives CDR1 SGHAT, CDR2 FQNNGV. The CDR3 totals 13 residues. The CDR3 sequence: CASSSPVGETQYF. The CDR3 coding sequence is TGTGCCAGCAGCTCCCCAGTCGGAGAGACCCAGTACTTC.

This clonotype was detected many times. The J gene is TRBJ2-6, the V gene TRBV7-2, with 8 bases lining up with TRBD1. J gave up 0 bases and V 5 bases, and 6 bases lay outside the gene matches. From germline, CDR1 is SGHTA and CDR2 FQGNSA. The CDR3 is 17 residues long. DNA for the CDR3: TGTGCCAGCAGCCCGACAGGGGCACCCTCTGGGGCCAACGTCCTGACTTTC. It specifies CASSPTGAPSGANVLTF.

This clonotype was counted at least ten times. The genes are TRBV12-3 or TRBV12-4 and TRBJ1-4; perhaps TRBD1 as D (5 bases). The V end lost 4 bases, the J end lost 8 bases, and 14 bases lay between the germline ends. The CDR3 is made up of 14 amino acids. CDR3 sequence reads: CASSSGTGVEKLFF. CDR3 nucleotide sequence: TGTGCCAGCAGTTCCGGGACGGGGGTAGAAAAACTGTTTTTT.

The sample holds many counts of this clonotype. The rearrangement joins TRBV9 to TRBJ1-4; 9 nucleotides line up with TRBD1. V shed 3 bases, J shed 7 bases, and the junction held 4 bases outside the gene matches. Germline CDR1 SGDLS, CDR2 YYNGEE. This CDR3 is built from 14 residues. The CDR3 reads CASSAGQGTEKLFF. CDR3 sequence (DNA): TGTGCCAGCAGCGCCGGACAGGGGACTGAAAAACTGTTTTTT.

This clonotype was observed at least ten times. The gene calls are TRBV28 and TRBJ1-5; no firm D call. This CDR3 has 11 residues. V lost 6 bases to trimming and J lost 3 bases, with 3 bases between them. From germline, CDR1 is MDHEN and CDR2 SYDVKM. CDR3 bases: TGTGCCAGCAGACACAATCAGCCCCAGCATTTT. Translating gives CASRHNQPQHF.

This clonotype has at least ten counts. The chain uses TRBV27 and TRBJ2-1; TRBD1 agrees at 12 bases. The V segment lost 5 bases and the J segment 9 bases; nucleotides outside the gene matches: 8. The CDR3 contains 15 residues. Germline V CDR1 and CDR2: MNHEY, SMNVEV (reference sequence). The CDR3 coding sequence is TGTGCCAGCAGTACCCGGGACAGGGGGCGGGGTGAGCAGTTCTTC. Encoded protein: CASSTRDRGRGEQFF.